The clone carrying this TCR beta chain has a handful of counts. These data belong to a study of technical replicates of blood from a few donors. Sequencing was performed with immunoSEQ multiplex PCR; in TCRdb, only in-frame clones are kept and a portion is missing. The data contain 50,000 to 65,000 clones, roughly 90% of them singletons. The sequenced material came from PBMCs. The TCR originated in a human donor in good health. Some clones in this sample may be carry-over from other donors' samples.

This CDR3 is CASSDRTGGGNTIYF. The CDR3 region has the DNA TGTGCCAGCAGTGATCGGACAGGGGGAGGAAACACCATATATTTT. The J gene is TRBJ1-3, the V gene TRBV6-1, with TRBD1 matching over 10 bases. CDR3 length equals 15 residues. CDR1 and CDR2 from the germline V gene are MNHNS and SASEGT. V lost 3 bases, J lost 4 bases, and 3 bases stayed unmatched.